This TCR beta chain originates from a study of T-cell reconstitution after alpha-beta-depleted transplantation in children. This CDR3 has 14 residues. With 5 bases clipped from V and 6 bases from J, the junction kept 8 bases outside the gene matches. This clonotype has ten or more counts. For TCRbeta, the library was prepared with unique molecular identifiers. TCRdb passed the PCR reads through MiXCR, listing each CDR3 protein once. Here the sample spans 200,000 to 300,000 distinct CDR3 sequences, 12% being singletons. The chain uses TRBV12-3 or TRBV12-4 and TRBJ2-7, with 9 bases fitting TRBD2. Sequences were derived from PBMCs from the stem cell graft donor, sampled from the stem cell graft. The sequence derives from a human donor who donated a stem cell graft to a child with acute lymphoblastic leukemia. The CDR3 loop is CASSPSGETREQYF. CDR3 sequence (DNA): TGTGCCAGCAGTCCTAGCGGGGAGACGCGCGAGCAGTACTTC.